This T cell receptor (beta chain) is from a study of human T cells and chemical hapten exposure. Study summary: Variability of per-sample TCR yields stemmed mainly from small differences in pooled library volume.

Germline CDR1 reads SGHAT; CDR2 reads FQNNGV. V lost 6 bases and J 3 bases, leaving 8 bases between the germline ends. The CDR3 runs 13 residues. Authors' data handling: Counting gave a median of around 100,000 TCRs per sample, with values ranging from about 23,224 to 700,000. TCRdb analysed the RACE reads with MiXCR anew, one entry per CDR3 protein. The authors' filters were not applied to this entry. This table has about 180,000 distinct CDR3 sequences, about 31% appearing once. The sample's time point: pre-sensitization, week 0. Regarding treatment: therapeutic diphenylcyclopropenone sensitization with weekly scalp DPC.

The sequencing here drew on whole blood, taken in connection with sensitization to the hapten diphenylcyclopropenone (DPC). The receptor was derived from a woman aged 25 to 39 with alopecia areata. Some clones in this sample may be carry-over from other donors' samples. The chain joins TRBV11-2 to TRBJ1-4; TRBD1 is a possible D gene (5 bases). The CDR3 DNA sequence: TGTGCCAGCAGTCAACAGGCTAATGAAAAACTGTTTTTT. Residues: CASSQQANEKLFF.